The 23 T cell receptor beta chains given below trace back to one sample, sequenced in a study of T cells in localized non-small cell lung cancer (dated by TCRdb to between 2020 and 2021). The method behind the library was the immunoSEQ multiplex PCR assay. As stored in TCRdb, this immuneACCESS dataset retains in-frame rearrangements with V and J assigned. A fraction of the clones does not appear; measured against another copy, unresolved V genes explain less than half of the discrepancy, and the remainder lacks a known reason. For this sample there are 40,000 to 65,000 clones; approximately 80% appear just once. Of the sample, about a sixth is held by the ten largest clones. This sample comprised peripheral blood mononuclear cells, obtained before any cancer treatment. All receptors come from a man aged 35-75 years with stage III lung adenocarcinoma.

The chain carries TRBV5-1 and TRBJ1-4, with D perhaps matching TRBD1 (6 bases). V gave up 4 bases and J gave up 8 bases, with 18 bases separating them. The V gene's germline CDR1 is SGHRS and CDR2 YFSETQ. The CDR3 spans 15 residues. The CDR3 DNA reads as TGCGCCAGCAGCCCCAAAGGGGGGTCTAGGGAAAAACTGTTTTTT. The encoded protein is CASSPKGGSREKLFF.

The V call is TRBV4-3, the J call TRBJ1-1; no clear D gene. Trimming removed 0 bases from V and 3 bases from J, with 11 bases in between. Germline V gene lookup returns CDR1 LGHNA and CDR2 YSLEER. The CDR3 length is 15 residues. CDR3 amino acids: CASSQEYGRYTEAFF. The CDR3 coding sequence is TGCGCCAGCAGCCAAGAATACGGGAGGTACACTGAAGCTTTCTTT.

CDR3 DNA sequence: TGTGCCAGCAGCTTAGGACAGGGGGTTGGCTTGGGCTACACCTTC. It specifies CASSLGQGVGLGYTF. The chain employs TRBV7-8 and TRBJ1-2; TRBD1 matches at 9 bases. The trim removed 1 base at V and 8 bases at J, leaving 8 bases unmatched. The V gene's germline CDR1 is SGHVS and CDR2 FQNEAQ. The CDR3 spans 15 residues.

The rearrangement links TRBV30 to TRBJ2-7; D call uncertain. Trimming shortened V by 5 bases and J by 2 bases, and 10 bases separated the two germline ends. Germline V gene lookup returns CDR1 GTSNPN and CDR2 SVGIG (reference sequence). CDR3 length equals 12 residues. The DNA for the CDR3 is TGTGCCTGGCAAGTCACGGCCTACGAGCAGTACTTC. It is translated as CAWQVTAYEQYF.

The CDR3 loop reads CASSSGFRGINEKLFF. DNA of the CDR3: TGTGCCAGCAGCTCAGGTTTTAGAGGGATCAATGAAAAACTGTTTTTT. The chain combines TRBV7-9 with TRBJ1-4; D is ambiguous. The CDR3 extends over 16 amino acids. V dropped 4 bases and J dropped 5 bases, with 17 bases sitting between them. Germline assignment: CDR1 SEHNR and CDR2 FQNEAQ (reference sequence).

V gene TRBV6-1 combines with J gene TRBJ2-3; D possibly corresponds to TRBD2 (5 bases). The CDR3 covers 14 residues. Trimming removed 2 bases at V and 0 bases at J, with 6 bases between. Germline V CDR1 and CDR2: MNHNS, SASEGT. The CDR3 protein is CASSERTSTDTQYF. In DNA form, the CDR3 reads TGTGCCAGCAGTGAAAGGACTAGCACAGATACGCAGTATTTT.

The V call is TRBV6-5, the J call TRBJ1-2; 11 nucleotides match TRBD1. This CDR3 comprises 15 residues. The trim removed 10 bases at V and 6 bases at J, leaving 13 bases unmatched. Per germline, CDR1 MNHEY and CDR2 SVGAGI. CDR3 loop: CATLGVRDRGNGYTF. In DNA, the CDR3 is TGTGCCACCCTAGGGGTCCGGGACAGGGGGAATGGCTACACCTTC.

The CDR3 spells CASSLDSTNEKLFF. CDR3 nucleotide sequence: TGCGCCAGCAGCTTGGACAGTACTAATGAAAAACTGTTTTTT. The gene calls are TRBV5-1 and TRBJ1-4; D remains ambiguous. The CDR3 loop spans 14 amino acids. Germline V CDR1 and CDR2: SGHRS, YFSETQ. V was cut by 0 bases and J by 2 bases, with 5 bases left in between.

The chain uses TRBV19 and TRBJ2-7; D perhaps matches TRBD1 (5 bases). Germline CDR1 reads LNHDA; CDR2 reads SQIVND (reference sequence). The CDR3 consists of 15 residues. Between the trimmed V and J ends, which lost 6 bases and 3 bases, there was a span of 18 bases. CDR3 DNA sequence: TGTGCCAGTAGCCCAGACAGACAGTCTTACTACGAGCAGTACTTC. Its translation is CASSPDRQSYYEQYF.

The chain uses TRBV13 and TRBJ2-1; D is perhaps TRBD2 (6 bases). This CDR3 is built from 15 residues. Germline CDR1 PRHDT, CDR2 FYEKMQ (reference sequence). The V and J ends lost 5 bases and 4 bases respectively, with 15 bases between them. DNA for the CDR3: TGTGCCAGCAGCCCTAGGAAGGGACTTTACAATGAGCAGTTCTTC. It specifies CASSPRKGLYNEQFF.

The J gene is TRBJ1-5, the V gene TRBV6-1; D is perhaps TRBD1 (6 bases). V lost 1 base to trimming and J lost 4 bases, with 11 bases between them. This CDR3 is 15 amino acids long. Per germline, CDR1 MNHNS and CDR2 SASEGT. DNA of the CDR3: TGTGCCAGCAGTGAAGGAAGCAGGGGTAATCAGCCCCAGCATTTT. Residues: CASSEGSRGNQPQHF.

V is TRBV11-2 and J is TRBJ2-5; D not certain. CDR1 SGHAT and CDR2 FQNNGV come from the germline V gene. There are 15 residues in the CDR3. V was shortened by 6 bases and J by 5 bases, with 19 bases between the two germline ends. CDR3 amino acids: CASSPSGGNRETQYF. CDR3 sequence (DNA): TGTGCCAGCAGTCCTAGTGGCGGTAATAGGGAGACCCAGTACTTC.

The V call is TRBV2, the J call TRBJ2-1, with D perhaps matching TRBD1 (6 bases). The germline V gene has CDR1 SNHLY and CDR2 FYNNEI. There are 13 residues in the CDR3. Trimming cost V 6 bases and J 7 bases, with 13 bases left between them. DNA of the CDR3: TGTGCCAGCAGCAAGGGGGAAGCTAATGAGCAGTTCTTC. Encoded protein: CASSKGEANEQFF.

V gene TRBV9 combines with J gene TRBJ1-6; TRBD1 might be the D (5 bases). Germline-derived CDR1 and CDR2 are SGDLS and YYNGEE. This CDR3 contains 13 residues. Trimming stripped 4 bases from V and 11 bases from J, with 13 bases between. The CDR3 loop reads CASSPQGDAPLHF. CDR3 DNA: TGTGCCAGCAGCCCCCAGGGTGATGCACCCCTCCACTTT.

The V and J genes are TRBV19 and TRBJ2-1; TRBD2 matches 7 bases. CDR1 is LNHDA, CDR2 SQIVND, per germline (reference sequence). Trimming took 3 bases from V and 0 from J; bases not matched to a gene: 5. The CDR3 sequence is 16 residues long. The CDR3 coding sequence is TGTGCCAGTAGTATCCTTCTAGCGGCCTCCTACAATGAGCAGTTCTTC. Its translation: CASSILLAASYNEQFF.

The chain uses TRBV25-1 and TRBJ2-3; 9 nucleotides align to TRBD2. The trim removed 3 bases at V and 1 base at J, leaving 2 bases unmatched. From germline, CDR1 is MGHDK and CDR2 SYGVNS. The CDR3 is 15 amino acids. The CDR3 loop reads CASSDTSGRTDTQYF. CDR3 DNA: TGTGCCAGCAGTGATACTAGCGGGCGCACAGATACGCAGTATTTT.

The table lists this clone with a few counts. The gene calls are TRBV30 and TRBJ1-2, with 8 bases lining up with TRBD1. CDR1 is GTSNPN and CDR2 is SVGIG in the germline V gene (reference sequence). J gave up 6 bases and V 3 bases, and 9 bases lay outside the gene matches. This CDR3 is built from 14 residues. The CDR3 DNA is TGTGCCTGGAGGAGAGATGACAGGGGTGATGGCTACACCTTC. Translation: CAWRRDDRGDGYTF.

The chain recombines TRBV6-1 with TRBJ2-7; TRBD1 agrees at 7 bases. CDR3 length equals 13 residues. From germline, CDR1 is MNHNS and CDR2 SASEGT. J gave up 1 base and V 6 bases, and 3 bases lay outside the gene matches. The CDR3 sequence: CASREDRSYEQYF. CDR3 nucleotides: TGTGCCAGCAGAGAGGACAGGTCCTACGAGCAGTACTTC.

CDR3 sequence: CASSEGWGGDTQYF. The CDR3 region has the DNA TGTGCCAGCAGTGAAGGGTGGGGCGGCGATACGCAGTATTTT. The J gene is TRBJ2-3, the V gene TRBV2, with D perhaps TRBD1 (5 bases). Trimming took off 1 base at V and 6 bases at J, with 11 bases between the two ends. Looked up from germline, CDR1 is SNHLY and CDR2 is FYNNEI. The CDR3 has 14 amino acids.

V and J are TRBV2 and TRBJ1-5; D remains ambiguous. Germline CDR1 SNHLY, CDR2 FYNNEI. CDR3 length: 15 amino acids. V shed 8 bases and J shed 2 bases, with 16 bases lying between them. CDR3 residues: CASALRSRGNQPQHF. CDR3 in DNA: TGTGCCAGCGCTCTCCGGAGTAGGGGCAATCAGCCCCAGCATTTT.

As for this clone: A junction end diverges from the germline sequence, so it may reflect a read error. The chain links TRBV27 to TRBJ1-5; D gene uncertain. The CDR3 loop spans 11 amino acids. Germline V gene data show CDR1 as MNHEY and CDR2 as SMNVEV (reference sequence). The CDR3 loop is CASGFVGPQHF. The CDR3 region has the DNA TGTGCCAGCGGTTTCGTCGGGCCCCAGCATTTT.

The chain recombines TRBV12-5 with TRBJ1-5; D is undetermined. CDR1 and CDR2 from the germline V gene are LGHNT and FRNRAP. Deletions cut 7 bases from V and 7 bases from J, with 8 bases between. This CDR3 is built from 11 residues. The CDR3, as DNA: TGTGCTAGTGCCGCCGGGCAGCCCCAGCATTTT. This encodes CASAAGQPQHF.

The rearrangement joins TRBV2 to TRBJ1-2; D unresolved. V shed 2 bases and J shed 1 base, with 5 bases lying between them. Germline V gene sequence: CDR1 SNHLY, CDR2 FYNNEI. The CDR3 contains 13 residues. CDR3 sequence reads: CASSENLNYGYTF. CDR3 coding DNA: TGTGCCAGCAGTGAAAACCTTAACTATGGCTACACCTTC.